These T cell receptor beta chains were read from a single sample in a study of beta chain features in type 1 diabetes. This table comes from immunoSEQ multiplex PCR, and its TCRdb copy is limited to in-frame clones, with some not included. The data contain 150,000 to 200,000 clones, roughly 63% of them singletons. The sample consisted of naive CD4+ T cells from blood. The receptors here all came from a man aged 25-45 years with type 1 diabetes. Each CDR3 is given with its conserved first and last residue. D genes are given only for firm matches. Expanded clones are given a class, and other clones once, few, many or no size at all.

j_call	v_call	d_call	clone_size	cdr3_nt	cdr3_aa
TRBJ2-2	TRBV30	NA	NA	TGTGCCTGGGCCACTGGGAACACCGGGGAGCTGTTTTTT	CAWATGNTGELFF
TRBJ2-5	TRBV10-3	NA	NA	TGTGCCATCAGTGAGGGAGAGACCCAGTACTTC	CAISEGETQYF
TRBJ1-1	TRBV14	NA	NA	TGTGCCAGCAGCACGGAGCTGGAATCGAACACTGAAGCTTTCTTT	CASSTELESNTEAFF
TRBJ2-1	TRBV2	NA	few	TGTGCCAGCAGTGAAGGCAGCCGTCGCGAGCAGTTCTTC	CASSEGSRREQFF
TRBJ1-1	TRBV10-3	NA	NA	TGTGCCATCAGTGACGGAACAGCCCCTGAAGCTTTCTTT	CAISDGTAPEAFF
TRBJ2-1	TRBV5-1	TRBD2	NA	TGCGCCAGCAGCTTGGCACTAGCGACCTACAATGAGCAGTTCTTC	CASSLALATYNEQFF
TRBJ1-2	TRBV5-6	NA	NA	TGTGCCAGCAGCTTATGGGGCGACTATGGCTACACCTTC	CASSLWGDYGYTF
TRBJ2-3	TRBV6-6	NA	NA	TGTGCCGCCGCGGAAGATCGGAGCACAGATACGCAGTATTTT	CAAAEDRSTDTQYF
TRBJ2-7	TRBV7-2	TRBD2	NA	TGTGCCAGCAGGCCTACTAGCGGGGGGTCCTACGAGCAGTACTTC	CASRPTSGGSYEQYF
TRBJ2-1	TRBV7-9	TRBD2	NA	TGTGCCAGCAGCTCGGTAGCGGGTCCTTACAATGAGCAGTTCTTC	CASSSVAGPYNEQFF
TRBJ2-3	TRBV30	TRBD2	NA	TGTGCCTGGAATAGCGGGGGGGGCACAGATACGCAGTATTTT	CAWNSGGGTDTQYF
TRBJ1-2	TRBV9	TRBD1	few	TGTGCCAGCAGCGTAGCTCCAGGGGGCATCTACACCTTC	CASSVAPGGIYTF
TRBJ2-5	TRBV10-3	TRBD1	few	TGTGCCATCAGCCCCAGGGGGACAGAGACCCAGTACTTC	CAISPRGTETQYF